The 27 T cell receptor beta chains listed next were all sequenced from one sample in a study of CD8 T cells in ankylosing spondylitis. Study observations and caveats: A TCR beta motif of fewer than ten highly homologous variants appeared characteristic of ankylosing spondylitis blood.

These TCRs are of unknown antigen specificity. Each CDR3 protein gets one entry after TCRdb re-called the 5' RACE reads with MiXCR. This sample has fewer than 500,000 distinct CDR3 sequences, with about 25% found just once. The sample was blood, either unsorted or a sorted T cell fraction (not recorded which). The receptor source for this set is a male donor with ankylosing spondylitis.

This clonotype was counted between two and nine times. The genes are TRBV5-1 and TRBJ2-2; a weak D match, TRBD1 (5 bases). The CDR3 extends over 16 amino acids. Germline CDR1 reads SGHRS; CDR2 reads YFSETQ. V gave up 3 bases and J gave up 4 bases, with 16 bases separating them. Written as DNA, the CDR3 is TGCGCCAGCAGCTACCTGACAGCCTCGAGCACCGGGGAGCTGTTTTTT. It translates to CASSYLTASSTGELFF.

This clonotype was detected only a few times. V and J are TRBV29-1 and TRBJ1-1; D gene uncertain. The V and J ends lost 1 base and 6 bases respectively, with 12 bases between them. The CDR3 totals 13 residues. Germline V gene lookup returns CDR1 SQVTM and CDR2 ANQGSEA. This chain's CDR3 is CSVEVTREAEAFF. CDR3 nucleotide sequence: TGCAGCGTTGAAGTCACCCGGGAGGCTGAAGCTTTCTTT.

This clonotype came up a few times. The CDR3 region has the DNA TGTGCCAGCAGGATCGGGGGGCTCACAGATACGCAGTATTTT. Protein product: CASRIGGLTDTQYF. The chain couples TRBV28 to TRBJ2-3, with D perhaps TRBD2 (7 bases). This CDR3 is 14 amino acids long. V lost 6 bases to trimming and J lost 2 bases, with 12 bases between them. The germline CDR1 and CDR2 sequences are MDHEN and SYDVKM.

The J gene is TRBJ1-1, the V gene TRBV15, with D hard to call. V lost 0 bases to trimming and J lost 4 bases, with 6 bases between them. The CDR3 is 13 residues long. Per the germline V gene, CDR1 is LNHNV and CDR2 is YYDKDF (reference sequence). The CDR3 sequence is CATSRDYSTEAFF. CDR3 DNA sequence: TGTGCCACCAGCAGAGATTACAGCACTGAAGCTTTCTTT.

CDR3 nucleotide sequence: TGCAGCGTTGGGCTACCGGGACGGGCCTATGGCTACACCTTC. Its protein is CSVGLPGRAYGYTF. The chain carries TRBV29-1 and TRBJ1-2, with D possibly being TRBD1 (5 bases). The germline CDR1 and CDR2 sequences are SQVTM and ANQGSEA. CDR3 length: 14 amino acids. Between the trimmed V and J ends, which lost 4 bases and 4 bases, there was a span of 16 bases.

The table lists this clonotype with a few counts. The chain employs TRBV20-1 and TRBJ2-1, with unresolved D. Germline lookup yields CDR1 DFQATT and CDR2 SNEGSKA (reference sequence). This CDR3 spans 14 amino acids. V was pared by 0 bases and J by 3 bases, with 9 bases between. CDR3 nucleotides: TGCAGTGCTAGAGAGACGGCTTTCTACAATGAGCAGTTCTTC. Translation: CSARETAFYNEQFF.

The genes are TRBV24-1 and TRBJ2-1; 7 positions match TRBD2. Germline CDR1 KGHDR, CDR2 SFDVKD. This CDR3 contains 15 residues. V lost 7 bases and J lost 3; bases outside the gene matches: 8. CDR3 sequence: CATRGAGRVYNEQFF. The CDR3 region has the DNA TGTGCCACCAGGGGAGCGGGAAGGGTCTACAATGAGCAGTTCTTC.

The chain is built from TRBV12-3 or TRBV12-4 and TRBJ1-4, with D uncertain. The CDR3 contains 14 residues. V lost 5 bases to trimming and J lost 7 bases, with 14 bases between them. DNA of the CDR3: TGTGCCAGCAGTCCTCCGCCCCTAGGTGAAAAACTGTTTTTT. Its protein is CASSPPPLGEKLFF.

This clonotype was detected a few times. The chain employs TRBV29-1 and TRBJ1-5; no definite D call. The CDR3 sequence is 13 residues long. V lost 6 bases and J lost 1, with 10 bases in between. Germline CDR1 SQVTM, CDR2 ANQGSEA. CDR3 amino acids: CSVSRGSNQPQHF. The CDR3 DNA follows: TGCAGCGTCAGCCGGGGAAGCAATCAGCCCCAGCATTTT.

The chain uses TRBV20-1 and TRBJ1-4, with TRBD1 matching over 8 bases. The CDR3 extends over 13 amino acids. Germline V gene sequence: CDR1 DFQATT, CDR2 SNEGSKA (reference sequence). V shed 5 bases, J shed 8 bases, and the junction held 7 bases outside the gene matches. CDR3 sequence (DNA): TGCAGTGCTCCTTGGACAGGGTTCGAAAAACTGTTTTTT. It yields the protein CSAPWTGFEKLFF.

This clonotype has a count of ten or more. This chain uses TRBV18 with TRBJ2-1; 8 nucleotides agree with TRBD1. With V trimmed by 8 bases and J by 8 bases, 5 bases remained unmatched. CDR3 length: 12 amino acids. The germline CDR1 and CDR2 sequences are KGHSH and LQKENI. The CDR3 DNA is TGTGCCAGCAAGGACAGGGCGGATGAGCAGTTCTTC. It specifies CASKDRADEQFF.

V is TRBV9 and J is TRBJ2-3, with 13 bases aligning to TRBD2. Germline CDR1 is SGDLS and CDR2 is YYNGEE. V dropped 2 bases and J dropped 2; count of bases not matched to a gene: 2. There are 16 residues in the CDR3. In nucleotides, the CDR3 is TGTGCCAGCAGCGTGACTAGCGGGAGGTACACAGATACGCAGTATTTT. Translating gives CASSVTSGRYTDTQYF.

This clonotype was found many times. The chain joins TRBV5-1 to TRBJ2-5, with D possibly matching TRBD1 (6 bases). Germline V CDR1 and CDR2: SGHRS, YFSETQ. The CDR3 totals 16 residues. Trimming took off 0 bases at V and 1 base at J, with 13 bases between the two ends. The CDR3 DNA reads as TGCGCCAGCAGCTTGGTCCAGGGGACCCTCCAAGAGACCCAGTACTTC. This translates into CASSLVQGTLQETQYF. The variable domain in full, completed from reference TRBV5-1 and TRBJ2-5, reads KAGVTQTPRYLIKTRGQQVTLSCSPISGHRSVSWYQQTPGQGLQFLFEYFSETQRNKGNFPGRFSGRQFSNSRSEMNVSTLELGDSALYLCASSLVQGTLQETQYFGPGTRLLVL.

This clonotype was recorded a few times. The chain employs TRBV29-1 and TRBJ1-2, with D perhaps TRBD1 (6 bases). There are 13 residues in the CDR3. Trimming removed 3 bases at V and 7 bases at J, with 15 bases between. Germline V CDR1 and CDR2: SQVTM, ANQGSEA. The CDR3 loop reads CSVDRTGAGGYTF. As DNA, the CDR3 is TGCAGCGTTGACCGGACGGGGGCTGGTGGCTACACCTTC.

DNA for the CDR3: TGCGCCAGCAGCGCCGACGGGAATTCCAATCAGCCCCAGCATTTT. Translating gives CASSADGNSNQPQHF. The V gene is TRBV5-1, the J gene TRBJ1-5; D uncertain. Trimming cost V 4 bases and J 3 bases, with 14 bases left between them. From germline, CDR1 is SGHRS and CDR2 YFSETQ. The CDR3 totals 15 residues.

This clonotype was counted only a few times. The chain combines TRBV5-5 with TRBJ2-3, with D possibly TRBD2 on 5 matching bases. CDR1 and CDR2 (germline): SGHKS, YYEKEE (reference sequence). The CDR3 runs to 15 residues. Trimming shortened V by 0 bases and J by 5 bases, and 13 bases separated the two germline ends. The CDR3: CASSLDPSGLDTQYF. As DNA, the CDR3 is TGTGCCAGCAGCTTGGATCCGAGCGGATTAGATACGCAGTATTTT.

The rearrangement links TRBV3-1 to TRBJ1-6; 10 bases match TRBD1. The trim removed 3 bases at V and 8 bases at J, leaving 4 bases unmatched. Germline loops: CDR1 LGHDT, CDR2 YNNKEL (reference sequence). CDR3 length: 15 amino acids. CDR3 residues: CASSQVGTGDSPLHF. The CDR3 nucleotides are TGTGCCAGCAGCCAGGTGGGGACAGGGGATTCACCCCTCCACTTT.

This chain connects TRBV24-1 to TRBJ1-5; the match to TRBD1 covers 9 bases. The CDR3 sequence is 16 residues long. J gave up 5 bases and V 4 bases, and 8 bases lay outside the gene matches. Germline-derived CDR1 and CDR2 are KGHDR and SFDVKD. In DNA, the CDR3 is TGTGCCACCAGTGACTCCGGGACAGGGTGGGATCAGCCCCAGCATTTT. Translating gives CATSDSGTGWDQPQHF.

This clonotype was detected only a few times. The rearrangement links TRBV9 to TRBJ2-1; 9 positions match TRBD2. The germline gives CDR1 SGDLS, CDR2 YYNGEE. Losses at the gene ends were 4 bases for V and 0 bases for J; bases not matched to a gene: 11. There are 18 residues in the CDR3. This chain's CDR3 is CASSLRASGVSSYNEQFF. CDR3 bases: TGTGCCAGCAGCCTCCGGGCTAGCGGGGTTAGCTCCTACAATGAGCAGTTCTTC.

At least ten counts were recorded for this clonotype. The rearrangement links TRBV15 to TRBJ2-7, with D maybe TRBD1 (5 bases). The CDR3 is made up of 15 amino acids. Trimming took 0 bases from V and 6 from J, leaving 15 bases between them. Germline V gene data show CDR1 as LNHNV and CDR2 as YYDKDF (reference sequence). The CDR3 protein is CATSRDRLTTGEQYV. DNA of the CDR3: TGTGCCACCAGCAGAGATAGGTTAACAACAGGCGAGCAGTACGTC.

This clonotype was detected a few times. The chain recombines TRBV3-1 with TRBJ1-6, with a weak D call TRBD1 (6 bases). V was trimmed by 2 bases and J by 0 bases, leaving 14 bases between them. Germline V lookup: CDR1 LGHDT, CDR2 YNNKEL (reference sequence). The length of the CDR3 is 18 residues. The CDR3 reads CASSQNGQSSSYNSPLHF. The CDR3, as DNA: TGTGCCAGCAGCCAAAACGGACAGTCGAGCTCCTATAATTCACCCCTCCACTTT.

This clonotype appeared a few times. The chain joins TRBV5-1 to TRBJ2-1; TRBD1 matches 7 bases. Germline CDR1 reads SGHRS; CDR2 reads YFSETQ. There are 14 residues in the CDR3. Trimming took 4 bases from V and 0 from J; bases not matched to a gene: 1. CDR3 protein: CASSRQGSYNEQFF. The CDR3 bases are TGCGCCAGCAGCCGACAGGGCTCCTACAATGAGCAGTTCTTC.

The chain uses TRBV5-5 and TRBJ2-1; D tentatively fits TRBD1 or TRBD2 (5 bases each). Trimming removed 0 bases from V and 11 bases from J, with 15 bases in between. Germline CDR1 is SGHKS and CDR2 is YYEKEE (reference sequence). The CDR3 is 14 amino acids. Written as DNA, the CDR3 is TGTGCCAGCAGCTTGGGTCCGGGGCCGGAACAGCAGTTCTTC. As protein: CASSLGPGPEQQFF.

Only a few counts were recorded for this clonotype. This chain links TRBV10-3 with TRBJ1-1, with 7 bases that match TRBD1. V was clipped by 6 bases and J by 0 bases; unmatched bases: 7. The CDR3 length is 15 residues. Germline assignment: CDR1 ENHRY and CDR2 SYGVKD. The chain's CDR3 is CAIRTGTAMNTEAFF. The CDR3 nucleotides read TGTGCCATCAGAACCGGGACAGCCATGAACACTGAAGCTTTCTTT.

The chain uses TRBV18 and TRBJ2-1; D not certain. The CDR3 runs 16 residues. V was trimmed by 1 base and J by 0 bases, leaving 10 bases between them. Germline values: CDR1 KGHSH, CDR2 LQKENI. In DNA, the CDR3 is TGTGCCAGCTCACCACGAAGCCCCGACTCCTACAATGAGCAGTTCTTC. It is translated as CASSPRSPDSYNEQFF. The full variable domain, rest sourced from reference TRBV18 and TRBJ2-1, is NAGVMQNPRHLVRRRGQEARLRCSPMKGHSHVYWYRQLPEEGLKFMVYLQKENIIDESGMPKERFSAEFPKEGPSILRIQQVVRGDSAAYFCASSPRSPDSYNEQFFGPGTRLTVL.

The chain carries TRBV5-1 and TRBJ1-3; possibly TRBD1 for D (5 bases). Germline CDR1 is SGHRS and CDR2 is YFSETQ. The CDR3 sequence is 17 residues long. Trimming took 0 bases from V and 0 from J, leaving 13 bases between them. The CDR3, as DNA: TGCGCCAGCAGCTTGGAAGGGACGGTACTCTCTGGAAACACCATATATTTT. Encoded protein: CASSLEGTVLSGNTIYF.

At least ten counts were recorded for this clonotype. The chain combines TRBV7-2 with TRBJ2-3; 9 bases match TRBD2. The V gene's germline CDR1 is SGHTA and CDR2 FQGNSA. This CDR3 has 14 amino acids. V was clipped by 3 bases and J by 7 bases; unmatched bases: 5. Written as DNA, the CDR3 is TGTGCCAGCAGCTTTAGCGGGAGCGTACATACGCAGTATTTT. It translates to CASSFSGSVHTQYF.